This T cell receptor (beta chain) was retrieved from a study of OX40 agonist ivuxolimab in advanced cancers. General study findings and limits: Partly responding patients at 0.1-3.0 mg/kg showed some of the smallest clonal expansion.

The assay was immunoSEQ multiplex PCR, and TCRdb's table has in-frame clones only and misses some. The sample consists of more than 70,000 clones, 65% to 90% of them appearing once. Comment on this clone: No antigen is known for it.

This specimen was CD4+ or CD8+ T cells sorted from blood, taken in a trial of the OX40 agonist ivuxolimab. The receptor comes from an adult with an advanced solid tumor such as melanoma, head and neck, liver or kidney cancer.

The CDR3 region is CASSTGAGSGTEAFF. The CDR3 region has the DNA TGCGCCAGCAGCACCGGAGCCGGGTCTGGGACTGAAGCTTTCTTT. The chain carries TRBV5-1 and TRBJ1-1; D uncertain. Germline loops: CDR1 SGHRS, CDR2 YFSETQ. The CDR3 is 15 residues long. V lost 4 bases, J lost 5 bases, and 18 bases lay in between.